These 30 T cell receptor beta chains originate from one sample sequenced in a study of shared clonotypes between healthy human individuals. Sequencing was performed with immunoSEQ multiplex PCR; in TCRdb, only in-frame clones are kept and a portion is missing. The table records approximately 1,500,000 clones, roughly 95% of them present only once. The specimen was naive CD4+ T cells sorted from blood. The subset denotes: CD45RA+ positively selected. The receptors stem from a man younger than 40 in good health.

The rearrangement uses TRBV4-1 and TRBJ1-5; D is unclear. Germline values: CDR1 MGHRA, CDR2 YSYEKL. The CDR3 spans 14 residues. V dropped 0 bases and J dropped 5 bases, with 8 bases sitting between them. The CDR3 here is CASSQDWGDQPQHF. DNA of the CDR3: TGCGCCAGCAGCCAAGACTGGGGAGATCAGCCCCAGCATTTT.

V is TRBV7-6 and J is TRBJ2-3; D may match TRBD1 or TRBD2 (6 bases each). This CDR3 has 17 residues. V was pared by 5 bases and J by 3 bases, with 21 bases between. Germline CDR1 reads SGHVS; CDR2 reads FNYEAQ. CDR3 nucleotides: TGTGCCAGCAGCCCTCGTCAGCCGGGGGCAGGTACAGATACGCAGTATTTT. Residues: CASSPRQPGAGTDTQYF.

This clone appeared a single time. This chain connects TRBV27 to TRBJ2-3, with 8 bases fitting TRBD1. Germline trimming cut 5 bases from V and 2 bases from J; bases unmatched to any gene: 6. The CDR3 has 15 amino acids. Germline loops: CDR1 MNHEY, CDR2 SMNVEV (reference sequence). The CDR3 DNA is TGTGCCAGCAGTGTGACAGGGGCCCACACAGATACGCAGTATTTT. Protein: CASSVTGAHTDTQYF.

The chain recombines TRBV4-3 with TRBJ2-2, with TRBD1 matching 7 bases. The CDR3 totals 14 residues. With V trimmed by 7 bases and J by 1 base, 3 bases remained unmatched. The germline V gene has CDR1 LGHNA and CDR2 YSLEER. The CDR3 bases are TGCGCCAGCAAGGGGGCCCTGAACACCGGGGAGCTGTTTTTT. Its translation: CASKGALNTGELFF.

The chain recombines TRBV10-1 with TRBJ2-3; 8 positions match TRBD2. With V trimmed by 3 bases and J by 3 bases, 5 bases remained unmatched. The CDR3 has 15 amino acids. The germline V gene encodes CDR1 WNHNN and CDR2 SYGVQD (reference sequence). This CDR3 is CASSDLAGPTDTQYF. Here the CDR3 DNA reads TGCGCCAGCAGTGACCTAGCGGGCCCGACAGATACGCAGTATTTT.

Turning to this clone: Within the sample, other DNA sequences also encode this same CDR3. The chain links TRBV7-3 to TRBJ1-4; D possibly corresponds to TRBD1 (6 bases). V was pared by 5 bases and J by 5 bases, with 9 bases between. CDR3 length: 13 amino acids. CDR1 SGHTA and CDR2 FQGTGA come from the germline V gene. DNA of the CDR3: TGTGCCAGCAGCCTCGGACAGAATGAAAAACTGTTTTTT. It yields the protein CASSLGQNEKLFF.

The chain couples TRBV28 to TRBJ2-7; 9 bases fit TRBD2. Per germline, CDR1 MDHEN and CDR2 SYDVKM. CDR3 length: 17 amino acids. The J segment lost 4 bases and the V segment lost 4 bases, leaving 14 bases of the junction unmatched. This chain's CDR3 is CASSSRSGSINLYEQYF. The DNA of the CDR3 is TGTGCCAGCAGTTCCCGTAGCGGGAGTATAAATTTGTACGAGCAGTACTTC.

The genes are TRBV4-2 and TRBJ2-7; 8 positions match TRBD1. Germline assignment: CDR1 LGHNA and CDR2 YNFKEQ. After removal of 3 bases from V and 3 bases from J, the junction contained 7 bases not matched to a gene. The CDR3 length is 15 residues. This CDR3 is CASSHQGAKNYEQYF. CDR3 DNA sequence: TGTGCCAGCAGCCATCAGGGGGCCAAAAACTACGAGCAGTACTTC.

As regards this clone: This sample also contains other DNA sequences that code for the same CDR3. CDR3 sequence reads: CASRGTTNEKLFF. For the CDR3, the DNA is TGCGCCAGCAGGGGTACAACTAATGAAAAACTGTTTTTT. The chain uses TRBV5-1 and TRBJ1-4; D is unclear. V was cut by 5 bases and J by 0 bases, with 5 bases left in between. CDR3 length equals 13 residues. CDR1 is SGHRS, CDR2 YFSETQ, per germline.

The CDR3 sequence: CASRSRAGSNQPQHF. CDR3 coding DNA: TGTGCCAGCAGGTCTAGGGCGGGGAGCAATCAGCCCCAGCATTTT. The chain combines TRBV28 with TRBJ1-5; D not resolved. This CDR3 contains 15 residues. Trimming stripped 6 bases from V and 1 base from J, with 13 bases between. Germline loops: CDR1 MDHEN, CDR2 SYDVKM. Using reference TRBV28 and TRBJ1-5 for the parts outside the CDR3, the full variable domain is DVKVTQSSRYLVKRTGEKVFLECVQDMDHENMFWYRQDPGLGLRLIYFSYDVKMKEKGDIPEGYSVSREKKERFSLILESASTNQTSMYLCASRSRAGSNQPQHFGDGTRLSIL.

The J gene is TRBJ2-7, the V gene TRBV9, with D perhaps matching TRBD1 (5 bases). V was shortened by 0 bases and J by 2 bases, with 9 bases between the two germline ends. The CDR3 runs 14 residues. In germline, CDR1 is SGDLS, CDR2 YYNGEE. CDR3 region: CASSVGRVPYEQYF. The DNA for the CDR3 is TGTGCCAGCAGCGTAGGCAGGGTCCCCTACGAGCAGTACTTC.

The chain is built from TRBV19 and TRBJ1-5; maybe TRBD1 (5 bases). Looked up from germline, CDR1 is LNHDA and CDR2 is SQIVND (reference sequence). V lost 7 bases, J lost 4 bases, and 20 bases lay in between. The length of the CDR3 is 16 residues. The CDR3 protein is CASTAGKGHWNQPQHF. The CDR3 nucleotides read TGTGCCAGTACCGCAGGAAAGGGGCATTGGAATCAGCCCCAGCATTTT.

Written as DNA, the CDR3 is TGTGCCAGCAGCCCACTACAGGGTACTGCCGGGGAGCTGTTTTTT. This encodes CASSPLQGTAGELFF. The chain recombines TRBV27 with TRBJ2-2; the D gene is possibly TRBD1 (6 bases). Trimming cost V 6 bases and J 6 bases, with 17 bases left between them. This CDR3 comprises 15 residues. Germline V gene lookup returns CDR1 MNHEY and CDR2 SMNVEV (reference sequence).

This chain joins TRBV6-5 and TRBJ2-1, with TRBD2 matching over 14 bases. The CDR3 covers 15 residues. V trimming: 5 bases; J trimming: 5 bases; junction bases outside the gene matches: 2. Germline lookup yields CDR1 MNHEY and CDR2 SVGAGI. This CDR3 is CASSRLAGGNNEQFF. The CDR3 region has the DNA TGTGCCAGCAGTAGACTAGCGGGAGGGAACAATGAGCAGTTCTTC.

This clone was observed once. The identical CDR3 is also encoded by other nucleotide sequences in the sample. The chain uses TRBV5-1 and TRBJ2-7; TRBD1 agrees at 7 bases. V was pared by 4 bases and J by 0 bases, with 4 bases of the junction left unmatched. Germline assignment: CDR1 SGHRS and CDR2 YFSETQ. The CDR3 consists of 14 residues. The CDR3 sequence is CASSQQGSSYEQYF. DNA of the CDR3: TGCGCCAGCAGCCAACAGGGGTCCTCCTACGAGCAGTACTTC.

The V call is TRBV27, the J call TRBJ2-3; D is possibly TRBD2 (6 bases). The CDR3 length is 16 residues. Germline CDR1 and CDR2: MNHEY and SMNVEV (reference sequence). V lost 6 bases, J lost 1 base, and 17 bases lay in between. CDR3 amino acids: CASRIHTGSGTDTQYF. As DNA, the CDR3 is TGTGCCAGCAGAATCCACACCGGGAGCGGCACAGATACGCAGTATTTT.

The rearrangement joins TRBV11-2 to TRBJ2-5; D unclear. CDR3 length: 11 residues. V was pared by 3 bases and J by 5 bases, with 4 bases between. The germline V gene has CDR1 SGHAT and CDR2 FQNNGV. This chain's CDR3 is CASSFAETQYF. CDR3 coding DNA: TGTGCCAGCAGCTTTGCGGAGACCCAGTACTTC. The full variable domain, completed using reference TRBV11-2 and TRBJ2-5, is EAGVAQSPRYKIIEKRQSVAFWCNPISGHATLYWYQQILGQGPKLLIQFQNNGVVDDSQLPKDRFSAERLKGVDSTLKIQPAKLEDSAVYLCASSFAETQYFGPGTRLLVL.

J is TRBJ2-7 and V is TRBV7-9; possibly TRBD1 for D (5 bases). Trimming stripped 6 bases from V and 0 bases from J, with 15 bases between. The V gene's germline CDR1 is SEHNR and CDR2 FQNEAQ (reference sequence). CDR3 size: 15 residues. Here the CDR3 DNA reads TGTGCCAGCAGTACAGGACGGAAGAGCTCCTACGAGCAGTACTTC. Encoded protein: CASSTGRKSSYEQYF.

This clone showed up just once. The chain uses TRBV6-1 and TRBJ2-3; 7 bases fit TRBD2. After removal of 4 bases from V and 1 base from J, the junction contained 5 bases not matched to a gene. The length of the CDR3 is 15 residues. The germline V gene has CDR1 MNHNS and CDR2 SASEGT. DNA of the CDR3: TGTGCCAGCAGTGGGGAGGGGCGAGGCACAGATACGCAGTATTTT. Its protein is CASSGEGRGTDTQYF.

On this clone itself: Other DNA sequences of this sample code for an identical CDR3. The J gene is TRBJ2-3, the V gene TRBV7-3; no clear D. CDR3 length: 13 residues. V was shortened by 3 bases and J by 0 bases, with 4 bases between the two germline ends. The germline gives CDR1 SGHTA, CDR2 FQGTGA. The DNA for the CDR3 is TGTGCCAGCAGCTTGGCTAGCACAGATACGCAGTATTTT. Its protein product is CASSLASTDTQYF.

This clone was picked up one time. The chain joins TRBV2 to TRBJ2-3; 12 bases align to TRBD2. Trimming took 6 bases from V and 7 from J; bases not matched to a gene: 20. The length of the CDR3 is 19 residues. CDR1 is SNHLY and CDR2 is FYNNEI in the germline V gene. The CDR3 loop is CASSDLTMGLAGGWNTQYF. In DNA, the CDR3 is TGTGCCAGCAGCGACCTCACGATGGGACTAGCGGGCGGGTGGAATACGCAGTATTTT.

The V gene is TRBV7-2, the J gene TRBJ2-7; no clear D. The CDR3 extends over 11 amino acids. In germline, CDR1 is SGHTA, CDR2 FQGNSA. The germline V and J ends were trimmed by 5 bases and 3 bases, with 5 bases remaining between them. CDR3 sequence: CASSQYYEQYF. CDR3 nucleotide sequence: TGTGCCAGCAGCCAGTACTACGAGCAGTACTTC. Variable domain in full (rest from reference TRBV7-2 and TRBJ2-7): GAGVSQSPSNKVTEKGKDVELRCDPISGHTALYWYRQSLGQGLEFLIYFQGNSAPDKSGLPSDRFSAERTGGSVSTLTIQRTQQEDSAVYLCASSQYYEQYFGPGTRLTVT.

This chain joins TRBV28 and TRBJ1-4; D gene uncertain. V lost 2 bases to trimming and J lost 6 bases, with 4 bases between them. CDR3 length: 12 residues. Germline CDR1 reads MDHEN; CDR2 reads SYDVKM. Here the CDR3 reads CASSLMDEKLFF. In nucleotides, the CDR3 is TGTGCCAGCAGTTTAATGGATGAAAAACTGTTTTTT.

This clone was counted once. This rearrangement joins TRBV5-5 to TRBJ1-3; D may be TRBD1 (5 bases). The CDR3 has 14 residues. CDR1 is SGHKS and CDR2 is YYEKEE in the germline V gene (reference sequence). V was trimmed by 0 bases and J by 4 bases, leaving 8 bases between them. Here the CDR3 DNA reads TGTGCCAGCAGCTTGGAGGGGCAAGGAAACACCATATATTTT. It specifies CASSLEGQGNTIYF. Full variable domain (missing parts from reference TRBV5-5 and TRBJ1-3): DAGVTQSPTHLIKTRGQQVTLRCSPISGHKSVSWYQQVLGQGPQFIFQYYEKEERGRGNFPDRFSARQFPNYSSELNVNALLLGDSALYLCASSLEGQGNTIYFGEGSWLTVV.

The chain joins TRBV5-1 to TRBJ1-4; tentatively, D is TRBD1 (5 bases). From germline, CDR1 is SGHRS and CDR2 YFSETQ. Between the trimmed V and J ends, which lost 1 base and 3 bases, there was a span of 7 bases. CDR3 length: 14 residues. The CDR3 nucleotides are TGCGCCAGCAGCTTGTGGGGCGCTAATGAAAAACTGTTTTTT. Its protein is CASSLWGANEKLFF.

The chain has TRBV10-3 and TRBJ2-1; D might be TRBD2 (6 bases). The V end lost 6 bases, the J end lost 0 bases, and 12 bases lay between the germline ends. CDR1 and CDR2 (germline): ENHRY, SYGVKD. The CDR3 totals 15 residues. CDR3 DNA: TGTGCCATCAGCACTAGCACCTTCTCCTACAATGAGCAGTTCTTC. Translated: CAISTSTFSYNEQFF.

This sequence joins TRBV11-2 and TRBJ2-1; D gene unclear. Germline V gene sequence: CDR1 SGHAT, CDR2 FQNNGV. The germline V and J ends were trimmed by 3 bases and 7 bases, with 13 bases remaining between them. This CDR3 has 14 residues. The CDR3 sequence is CASSFLNRANEQFF. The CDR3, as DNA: TGTGCCAGCAGCTTCCTCAACCGTGCTAATGAGCAGTTCTTC.

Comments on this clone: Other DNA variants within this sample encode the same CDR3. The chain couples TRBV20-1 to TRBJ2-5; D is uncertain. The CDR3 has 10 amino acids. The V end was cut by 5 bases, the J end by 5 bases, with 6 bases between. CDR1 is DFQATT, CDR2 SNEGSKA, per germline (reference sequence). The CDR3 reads CSAPEETQYF. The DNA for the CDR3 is TGCAGTGCTCCTGAGGAGACCCAGTACTTC.

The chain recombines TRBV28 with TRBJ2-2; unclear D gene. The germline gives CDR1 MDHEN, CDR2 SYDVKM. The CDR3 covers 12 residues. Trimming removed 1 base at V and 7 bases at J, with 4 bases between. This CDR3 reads CASSLFIGELFF. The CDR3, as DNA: TGTGCCAGCAGTTTATTCATCGGGGAGCTGTTTTTT.

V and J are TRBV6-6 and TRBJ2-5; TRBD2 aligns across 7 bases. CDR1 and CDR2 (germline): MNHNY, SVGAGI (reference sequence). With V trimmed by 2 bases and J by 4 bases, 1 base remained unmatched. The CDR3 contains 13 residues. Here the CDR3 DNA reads TGTGCCAGCAGTTACACTAGCGCAGAGACCCAGTACTTC. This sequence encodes CASSYTSAETQYF.